This entry lists 21 T cell receptor beta chains sequenced from one sample in a study of T cells in Graves' hyperthyroidism and ophthalmopathy. RNA transcripts provided the source from which TCR beta CDR3 regions were amplified. The HTBI primer set was used in a first-round RT-PCR of the TCR CDR3. TCRdb independently ran MiXCR on the multiplex PCR reads; one entry per CDR3 protein. The table has 300,000 to 450,000 distinct CDR3 sequences, approximately 15% seen once. The specimen sequenced was blood. The source of these receptors is a woman in her 30s with Graves' hyperthyroidism.

This chain joins TRBV20-1 and TRBJ1-2, with D unclear. This CDR3 region has 12 residues. The V end was cut by 1 base, the J end by 3 bases, with 6 bases between. Germline CDR1 and CDR2: DFQATT and SNEGSKA (reference sequence). CDR3 nucleotide sequence: TGCAGTGCTAGAGGGCAAGACTATGGCTACACCTTC. It yields the protein CSARGQDYGYTF.

The chain links TRBV4-2 to TRBJ1-4, with D possibly TRBD1 on 6 matching bases. The V end lost 4 bases, the J end lost 10 bases, and 16 bases lay between the germline ends. The CDR3 covers 14 residues. The germline V gene encodes CDR1 LGHNA and CDR2 YNFKEQ. The CDR3 region is CASSLEGEWAKLFF. DNA of the CDR3: TGTGCCAGCAGCCTAGAGGGGGAGTGGGCAAAACTGTTTTTT.

The chain has TRBV3-1 and TRBJ2-5, with 8 bases identical to TRBD1. Germline assignment: CDR1 LGHDT and CDR2 YNNKEL (reference sequence). J was trimmed by 5 bases and V by 4 bases; bases with no gene match: 9. The CDR3 sequence is 15 residues long. CDR3 bases: TGTGCCAGCAGCCCCTCGGACAGGGTGCGGGAGACCCAGTACTTC. This translates into CASSPSDRVRETQYF.

This clonotype turned up a few times. The J gene is TRBJ1-2, the V gene TRBV24-1; TRBD1 matches at 7 bases. Trimming removed 6 bases from V and 4 bases from J; junction bases left unmatched: 4. CDR3 length equals 13 residues. The germline CDR1 and CDR2 sequences are KGHDR and SFDVKD. This CDR3 is CATSPGTAYGYTF. The CDR3, as DNA: TGTGCCACCAGTCCCGGGACAGCCTATGGCTACACCTTC.

Many counts were recorded for this clonotype. V and J are TRBV6-5 and TRBJ1-2; D ambiguous. Germline V gene lookup returns CDR1 MNHEY and CDR2 SVGAGI. V gave up 2 bases and J gave up 1 base, with 5 bases separating them. There are 13 residues in the CDR3. CDR3 amino acids: CASSYKSNYGYTF. In DNA form, the CDR3 reads TGTGCCAGCAGTTACAAGAGTAACTATGGCTACACCTTC.

This clonotype showed up just a few times. The rearrangement joins TRBV6-1 to TRBJ2-1; 16 bases are shared with TRBD2. The CDR3 runs to 14 residues. V was pared by 7 bases and J by 9 bases, with 3 bases of the junction left unmatched. Germline CDR1 reads MNHNS; CDR2 reads SASEGT. The chain's CDR3 is CASTGTSGRAEQFF. In DNA, the CDR3 is TGTGCCAGCACCGGGACTAGCGGGAGGGCTGAGCAGTTCTTC.

This chain connects TRBV11-3 to TRBJ2-7, with TRBD1 identical over 7 bases. Trimming removed 5 bases from V and 1 base from J; junction bases left unmatched: 11. Germline CDR1 reads SGHNT; CDR2 reads YENEEA. The CDR3 is made up of 16 amino acids. The CDR3 reads CASSASGTELSYEQYF. The CDR3 DNA is TGTGCCAGCAGCGCTTCCGGGACAGAGCTATCCTACGAGCAGTACTTC.

This clonotype occurred many times. The V gene is TRBV28, the J gene TRBJ2-4, with D perhaps TRBD1 (6 bases). Germline-derived CDR1 and CDR2 are MDHEN and SYDVKM. Between the trimmed V and J ends, which lost 7 bases and 7 bases, there was a span of 17 bases. The CDR3 has 14 residues. CDR3 protein: CASTTTGLGNIQYF. Here the CDR3 DNA reads TGTGCCAGCACTACAACAGGGTTAGGTAACATTCAGTACTTC.

The rearrangement joins TRBV27 to TRBJ1-4, with D uncertain. In germline, CDR1 is MNHEY, CDR2 SMNVEV (reference sequence). V was cut by 4 bases and J by 3 bases, with 12 bases left in between. This CDR3 has 15 residues. CDR3 sequence (DNA): TGTGCCAGCAGTTCACAGAGGGCCTCTAATGAAAAACTGTTTTTT. Its protein product is CASSSQRASNEKLFF.

The V and J genes are TRBV30 and TRBJ2-7, with D perhaps matching TRBD1 or TRBD2 (5 bases each). V lost 2 bases and J lost 2, with 13 bases in between. Per the germline V gene, CDR1 is GTSNPN and CDR2 is SVGIG (reference sequence). The CDR3 is made up of 14 amino acids. Here the CDR3 DNA reads TGTGCCTGGAGTCCCGGGGCGCTCACCTACGAGCAGTACTTC. Translated, it gives CAWSPGALTYEQYF.

This clonotype was detected a few times. The chain joins TRBV20-1 to TRBJ2-3, with D perhaps TRBD2 (6 bases). V lost 0 bases and J 0 bases, leaving 13 bases between the germline ends. The CDR3 is made up of 16 amino acids. Germline-derived CDR1 and CDR2 are DFQATT and SNEGSKA (reference sequence). CDR3 in amino acids: CSARDSSSGSTDTQYF. In DNA, the CDR3 is TGCAGTGCTAGAGATTCCAGTAGCGGTAGCACAGATACGCAGTATTTT.

V usage is TRBV29-1 and J usage is TRBJ2-1, with 12 bases that match TRBD2. V gave up 5 bases and J gave up 1 base; unmatched junction bases: 3. CDR3 length: 15 amino acids. CDR1 and CDR2 (germline): SQVTM, ANQGSEA. The CDR3 nucleotides are TGCAGCGTTCAGACTAGCGGGGGTTCCTACAATGAGCAGTTCTTC. Protein sequence: CSVQTSGGSYNEQFF.

V usage is TRBV9 and J usage is TRBJ2-1, with 11 bases that match TRBD1. Per the germline V gene, CDR1 is SGDLS and CDR2 is YYNGEE. The CDR3 is made up of 18 amino acids. V was pared by 3 bases and J by 4 bases, with 12 bases of the junction left unmatched. The CDR3 loop reads CASSAPLRGDRGYNEQFF. The DNA for the CDR3 is TGTGCCAGCAGCGCACCCCTTCGGGGGGACAGGGGGTACAATGAGCAGTTCTTC.

This clonotype came up many times. The chain uses TRBV12-3 or TRBV12-4 and TRBJ2-1; 13 positions agree with TRBD2. This CDR3 contains 16 residues. Trimming took 5 bases from V and 4 from J; bases not matched to a gene: 5. The DNA of the CDR3 is TGTGCCAGCAGTCCGACTAGCGGGAGGACGTACAATGAGCAGTTCTTC. Translated, it gives CASSPTSGRTYNEQFF.

This clonotype was seen a few times. This sequence joins TRBV11-1 and TRBJ2-7; 7 bases align to TRBD1. The CDR3 is 15 amino acids. Trimming removed 1 base from V and 5 bases from J; junction bases left unmatched: 8. Looked up from germline, CDR1 is SGHAT and CDR2 is FQDESV (reference sequence). The CDR3 reads CASSLGTGTENEQYF. The CDR3 DNA is TGTGCCAGCAGCTTAGGAACCGGGACAGAGAACGAGCAGTACTTC. The full variable domain, rest sourced from reference TRBV11-1 and TRBJ2-7, is EAEVAQSPRYKITEKSQAVAFWCDPISGHATLYWYRQILGQGPELLVQFQDESVVDDSQLPKDRFSAERLKGVDSTLKIQPAELGDSAMYLCASSLGTGTENEQYFGPGTRLTVT.

The rearrangement joins TRBV6-2 or TRBV6-3 to TRBJ2-5, with unresolved D. This CDR3 contains 14 residues. V lost 2 bases, J lost 6 bases, and 13 bases lay in between. The germline V gene has CDR1 MNHEY and CDR2 SVGEGT. As DNA, the CDR3 is TGTGCCAGCAGTTACGCGAATCCTGGGAAGACCCAGTACTTC. The encoded protein is CASSYANPGKTQYF.

A few counts support this clonotype. The genes are TRBV14 and TRBJ2-1, with D tentatively TRBD2 (5 bases). The germline V gene has CDR1 SGHDN and CDR2 FVKESK. This CDR3 is built from 17 residues. Trimming removed 0 bases from V and 0 bases from J, with 12 bases in between. The DNA of the CDR3 is TGTGCCAGCAGCCAAGATCGTCTTCGGGGCTCCTACAATGAGCAGTTCTTC. It specifies CASSQDRLRGSYNEQFF.

This clonotype was observed a handful of times. The rearrangement links TRBV6-1 to TRBJ2-1; TRBD2 might be the D (6 bases). V gave up 5 bases and J gave up 9 bases, with 11 bases separating them. Germline loops: CDR1 MNHNS, CDR2 SASEGT. The CDR3 totals 12 residues. The CDR3 loop is CASSPSGVEQFF. In DNA, the CDR3 is TGTGCCAGCAGTCCCTCGGGGGTTGAGCAGTTCTTC.

This clonotype occurred many times. The chain carries TRBV20-1 and TRBJ2-7; 13 bases align to TRBD2. CDR1 is DFQATT, CDR2 SNEGSKA, per germline (reference sequence). The V segment lost 6 bases and the J segment 5 bases; nucleotides outside the gene matches: 4. The CDR3 contains 13 residues. The CDR3 DNA reads TGCAGTGCCGGACTAGCGGGAGTCAACGAGCAGTACTTC. Amino acid sequence: CSAGLAGVNEQYF.

There are many counts of this clonotype. The chain uses TRBV5-1 and TRBJ2-1, with 9 bases matching TRBD2. From germline, CDR1 is SGHRS and CDR2 YFSETQ. The length of the CDR3 is 16 residues. Trimming at V came to 0 bases and at J to 4 bases, leaving 5 bases not matched to a gene. CDR3 sequence (DNA): TGCGCCAGCAGCTTGGGACTAGCGGAGACTTACAATGAGCAGTTCTTC. It is translated as CASSLGLAETYNEQFF.

This clonotype occurred many times. This rearrangement joins TRBV5-1 to TRBJ2-1, with D perhaps TRBD1 or TRBD2 (5 bases each). Germline lookup yields CDR1 SGHRS and CDR2 YFSETQ. This CDR3 is built from 15 residues. V was pared by 0 bases and J by 12 bases, with 19 bases between. CDR3 coding DNA: TGCGCCAGCAGCTTGGATGTGGGGCGCGGGTTCTTGCAGTTCTTC. This translates into CASSLDVGRGFLQFF.